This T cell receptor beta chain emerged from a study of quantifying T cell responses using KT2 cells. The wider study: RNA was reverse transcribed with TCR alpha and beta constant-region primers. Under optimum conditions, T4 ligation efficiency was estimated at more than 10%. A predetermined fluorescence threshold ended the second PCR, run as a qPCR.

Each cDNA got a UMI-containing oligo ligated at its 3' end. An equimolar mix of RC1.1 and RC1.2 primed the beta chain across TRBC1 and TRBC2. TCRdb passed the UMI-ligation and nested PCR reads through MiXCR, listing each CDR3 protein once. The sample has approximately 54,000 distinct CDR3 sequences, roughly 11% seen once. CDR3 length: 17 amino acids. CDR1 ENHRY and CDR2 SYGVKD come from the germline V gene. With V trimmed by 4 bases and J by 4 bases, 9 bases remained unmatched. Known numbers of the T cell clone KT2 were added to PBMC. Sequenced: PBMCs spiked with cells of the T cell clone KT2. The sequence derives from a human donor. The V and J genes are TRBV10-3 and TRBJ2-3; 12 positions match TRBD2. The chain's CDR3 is CAISGSSGGGFADTQYF. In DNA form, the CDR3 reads TGTGCCATCAGTGGTTCTAGCGGGGGGGGGTTCGCAGATACGCAGTATTTT.